This T cell receptor (beta chain) was documented in a study of identical twins. With no exceptions, donors were healthy Caucasians. Unique molecular identifiers were present on the cDNA, and a universal primer site came from template switching. TCRdb redid the calling of the 5' RACE reads with MiXCR, one entry per CDR3 protein. This sample carries around 340,000 distinct CDR3 sequences, about 12% of them seen once, and the ten largest clones take just over 7%. This clonotype was recorded many times. Its antigen is unidentified. CDR3 length equals 14 residues. The germline V gene encodes CDR1 SGDLS and CDR2 YYNGEE. Trimming took off 0 bases at V and 2 bases at J, with 9 bases between the two ends. Study outcomes and limitations: Analyses based on zero insertions could be partly confounded by invariant MAIT and iNKT cells.

This sample also appeared in a second study, on yellow fever vaccine responses in identical twins.

The sequenced material came from CD8+ T cells sorted from blood. The sequence derives from a woman aged 18-29 years in good health. The V gene is TRBV9, the J gene TRBJ2-7, with unresolved D. The CDR3 protein is CASSVAGTPYEQYF. The CDR3 bases are TGTGCCAGCAGCGTAGCCGGTACCCCCTACGAGCAGTACTTC.